This TCR beta chain comes out of a study of cytomegalovirus exposure and HLA in healthy donors. Germline V gene sequence: CDR1 SGHKS, CDR2 YYEKEE (reference sequence). The CDR3 extends over 14 amino acids. V was clipped by 2 bases and J by 0 bases, with 8 bases between them. A multiplex PCR was run with 60 Vbeta primers and 13 Jbeta primers. This table comes from immunoSEQ multiplex PCR, and its TCRdb copy is limited to in-frame clones, with some not included. The sample comprises approximately 180,000 clones, 65% to 85% of which are singletons, and less than 2% rests with the top ten. J is TRBJ1-1 and V is TRBV5-5; D is unclear. Specimen: PBMCs. The TCR originated in a man younger than 35 in good health and CMV-seronegative. DNA for the CDR3: TGTGCCAGCAGCTTCGAGCCCATGAACACTGAAGCTTTCTTT. Protein sequence: CASSFEPMNTEAFF.